This T cell receptor beta chain was identified during a study of lymphopenia after photon versus proton radiotherapy. Study-wide findings and caveats: Post-nadir diversity loss with photons came from oligoclonal expansion, particularly CD8+ Temra cells. A bigger post-nadir fall in TCR diversity correlated inversely with survival time in deceased patients. Proton therapy kept repertoires fairly stable, unlike photons, which gained effector/memory cells. Only patients who died were analyzed for survival; proton advantage is unproven.

A note on this clone: Its specificity is not known.

The table came from immunoSEQ multiplex PCR; TCRdb's copy has only in-frame clones and leaves some out. The sample consists of approximately 17,000 clones, 75% to 95% of them appearing once. The CDR3 has 13 amino acids. Germline values: CDR1 MDHEN, CDR2 SYDVKM. Trimming pared 7 bases from V and 8 bases from J, leaving 17 bases between. The TCR originated in a man aged 60-69 years with pancreatic cancer. The chain recombines TRBV28 with TRBJ1-2, with no clear D. Sequenced material: peripheral blood, taken from a patient treated with photon-based radiotherapy. CDR3 region: CASTLVWDMGYTF. DNA of the CDR3: TGTGCCAGCACCTTAGTCTGGGATATGGGCTACACCTTC.